This T cell receptor beta chain is drawn from a study of blood T cell repertoires in COVID-19. Overall study: Specimens from acute and convalescent COVID-19 originated in the United States, Italy and Spain. T cells, B-cell-depleted T cells, or PBMCs provided the cDNA or gDNA that served as material.

Per the original methods: How many nucleated cells were present was estimated from reference gene primer amplification. Generated by immunoSEQ multiplex PCR, the TCRdb table keeps only in-frame clones and is missing some. D and trimming come from the DNA, and the V and J calls and clone size come from that table. The sample lists roughly 240,000 clones, approximately 86% occurring once. Regarding this clone: Within the sample, other DNA sequences also encode this same CDR3.

The germline CDR1 and CDR2 sequences are MNHNY and SVGAGI (reference sequence). The CDR3 is 14 residues long. Trimming cost V 4 bases and J 2 bases; bases outside gene matches: 4. The receptor's source is a woman in her thirties who had recovered from COVID-19. The sample comprised peripheral blood. The chain has TRBV6-6 and TRBJ1-1; 7 nucleotides align to TRBD1. CDR3 region: CASSLTGPNTEAFF. The CDR3 nucleotides are TGTGCCAGCAGTTTGACAGGGCCCAACACTGAAGCTTTCTTT.